A selection of T cell receptor beta chains follows, all from one sample in a study of spatial heterogeneity in lung cancer. TCRdb recomputed calls from the 5' RACE reads with MiXCR, one row per CDR3 protein. The sample has roughly 49,000 distinct CDR3 sequences, under 7.5% seen once; the top ten hold approximately 2.6%. This material consisted of PBMCs, taken at surgery. The receptors stem from a female donor with early-stage non-small cell lung cancer. The CDR3 runs from the conserved cysteine through the conserved F or W. A D gene is named only where the DNA matches it firmly. Part of the rows lack a size; the others show once, few, many or a class for expanded clones.

d_call	v_call	clone_size	j_call	cdr3_nt	cdr3_aa
-	TRBV9	many	TRBJ2-3	TGTGCCAGCAGCCAGGGAACAGATACGCAGTATTTT	CASSQGTDTQYF
-	TRBV7-9	few	TRBJ2-6	TGTGCCAGCAGCTATGCAGGGAGCTCGGGGGCCAACGTCCTGACTTTC	CASSYAGSSGANVLTF
-	TRBV5-1	-	TRBJ2-1	TGCGCCAGCAGCATGGGAATTTACAATGAGCAGTTCTTC	CASSMGIYNEQFF
-	TRBV7-2	many	TRBJ1-5	TGTGCCAGCAGCTCCTTTCGGAGCAATCAGCCCCAGCATTTT	CASSSFRSNQPQHF
TRBD1	TRBV5-6	many	TRBJ2-5	TGTGCCAGCAGCTCCGACAGGGGCAACGGGGAGACCCAGTACTTC	CASSSDRGNGETQYF
-	TRBV29-1	many	TRBJ2-5	TGCAGCGTTGGGCACAGTTTGGAGACCCAGTACTTC	CSVGHSLETQYF
-	TRBV28	few	TRBJ2-3	TGTGCCACCAAGTCCGGTGGGGGCACAGATACGCAGTATTTT	CATKSGGGTDTQYF
TRBD1	TRBV2	-	TRBJ2-3	TGTGCCAGCATAGGGAGAGGGGGCGCGCGCACAGATACGCAGTATTTT	CASIGRGGARTDTQYF
-	TRBV7-2	few	TRBJ2-1	TGTGCCAGCACAGGGACACCCACGTCCTACAATGAGCAGTTCTTC	CASTGTPTSYNEQFF
TRBD2	TRBV19	few	TRBJ2-3	TGTGCCAGTAGTACGACTAGCGGGGGATCTCCAGATACGCAGTATTTT	CASSTTSGGSPDTQYF
-	TRBV12-3/TRBV12-4	many	TRBJ1-6	TGTGCCAGCAGTTACAGGGTAGCATGGGACTCACCCCTCCACTTT	CASSYRVAWDSPLHF
-	TRBV20-1	-	TRBJ1-1	TGCAGTGCCCGAAGCGGGGGTATGATAGCTTTCTTT	CSARSGGMIAFF
-	TRBV6-2/TRBV6-3	once	TRBJ1-5	TGTGCCAGCAGTTACGCGAGGGGAGGACGGATCAATCAGCCCCAGCATTTT	CASSYARGGRINQPQHF
-	TRBV28	many	TRBJ1-2	TGTGCCACCCATTACCCCTTCAACTATGGCTACACCTTC	CATHYPFNYGYTF
-	TRBV11-2	many	TRBJ2-7	TGTGCCAGCAGCCGCCCAGGGGCCTCCTACGAGCAGTACTTC	CASSRPGASYEQYF
TRBD1	TRBV16	many	TRBJ1-5	TGTGCCAGCAGCAGGACAGGGGGCAATCAGCCCCAGCATTTT	CASSRTGGNQPQHF
-	TRBV20-1	few	TRBJ2-2	TGCAGTGCTAGACCACCCTGGGCCGGGGAGCTGTTTTTT	CSARPPWAGELFF
-	TRBV5-1	many	TRBJ1-1	TGCGCCAGCAGCTTGGGGGACAAGCGTATGAACACTGAAGCTTTCTTT	CASSLGDKRMNTEAFF
-	TRBV28	many	TRBJ2-1	TGTGCCAGCAGCCTCGGACTGAGCTCCTACAATGAGCAGTTCTTC	CASSLGLSSYNEQFF
TRBD1	TRBV7-8	many	TRBJ2-1	TGTGCCAGCAGCTTCCGGGACAGCCTTAAAGAGCAGTTCTTC	CASSFRDSLKEQFF
TRBD1	TRBV7-2	few	TRBJ1-2	TGTGCCAGCAGCTTAACAGGGGGCCTAAACTATGGCTACACCTTC	CASSLTGGLNYGYTF
TRBD1	TRBV6-2/TRBV6-3	-	TRBJ1-4	TGTGCCAGCAGTTCGCCGCCGGGACAGGGGGGCGAAAAACTGTTTTTT	CASSSPPGQGGEKLFF
-	TRBV2	medium-sized	TRBJ2-7	TGTGCCAGCAGTGGGGATGATTTATACGAGCAGTACTTC	CASSGDDLYEQYF
-	TRBV28	many	TRBJ2-3	TGTGCCAGCGGTAGGGGTGGATTGCAGTATTTT	CASGRGGLQYF
-	TRBV6-1	many	TRBJ2-1	TGTGCCAGCAATCGACTCCACAACTCCTACAATGAGCAGTTCTTC	CASNRLHNSYNEQFF
-	TRBV29-1	many	TRBJ2-3	TGCAGCGTCTCCCTCTCTAGCACAGATACGCAGTATTTT	CSVSLSSTDTQYF
-	TRBV29-1	many	TRBJ2-1	TGCAGCGTTGAGTACGGGGGGCCGAGAGAGCAGTTCTTC	CSVEYGGPREQFF
TRBD2	TRBV4-2	-	TRBJ2-7	TGTGCCAGCAGCCAAGTACCCAGCGGGGGTTACGAGCAGTACTTC	CASSQVPSGGYEQYF
-	TRBV20-1	many	TRBJ2-7	TGCAGTGCTAGTCGAAGGGGCTACGAGCAGTACTTC	CSASRRGYEQYF
-	TRBV28	many	TRBJ1-5	TGTGCCAGCAGTTTGGCGGCAGGGGTACAGCCCCAGCATTTT	CASSLAAGVQPQHF
-	TRBV14	-	TRBJ1-3	TGTGCCAGCAGCCATCGAGGAGGCATCTCTGGAAACACCATATATTTT	CASSHRGGISGNTIYF
-	TRBV28	medium-sized	TRBJ2-2	TGTGCCAGCAGTTTACCGGGGGTTAGCACCGGGGAGCTGTTTTTT	CASSLPGVSTGELFF
TRBD2	TRBV6-6	few	TRBJ2-5	TGTGCCAGCAGTTCATTAGCGGGGGGGCAAGAGACCCAGTACTTC	CASSSLAGGQETQYF
-	TRBV7-2	-	TRBJ1-2	TGTGCCAGCACGGATGTAGGGTATGGCTACACCTTC	CASTDVGYGYTF
-	TRBV30	-	TRBJ1-2	TGTGCCTTCGGGGCGGAAAACTATGGCTACACCTTC	CAFGAENYGYTF
TRBD2	TRBV5-1	many	TRBJ2-3	TGCGCCAGCAGCTTGTCCCCTAGCGGGGGGGGATCAGATACGCAGTATTTT	CASSLSPSGGGSDTQYF
-	TRBV28	many	TRBJ2-7	TGTGCCAGCCTACACTCCTACGAGCAGTACTTC	CASLHSYEQYF
-	TRBV5-5	many	TRBJ2-1	TGTGCCAGTACCCCAGGGGGGTCCTACAATGAGCAGTTCTTC	CASTPGGSYNEQFF
-	TRBV19	many	TRBJ1-5	TGTGCCAGTAGTATAGACCCGGGGCAGCCCCAGCATTTT	CASSIDPGQPQHF
TRBD1	TRBV29-1	many	TRBJ2-7	TGCAGCCCCAGACAGGGGTACTCCTACGAGCAGTACTTC	CSPRQGYSYEQYF
TRBD1	TRBV2	-	TRBJ1-5	TGTGCCAGCAGTCTGGGACAGGCTATACTTAATCAGCCCCAGCATTTT	CASSLGQAILNQPQHF
-	TRBV2	many	TRBJ2-4	TGTGCCAGCAGAAAGGATGGAGGGACGGGTATTCAGTACTTC	CASRKDGGTGIQYF
-	TRBV7-2	many	TRBJ2-3	TGTGCCAGCAGCTTAGGCCCTAGATCCACAGATACGCAGTATTTT	CASSLGPRSTDTQYF
-	TRBV7-6	many	TRBJ1-3	TGTGCCAGCAGCTTAGGACAAGCTTCCTCTGGAAACACCATATATTTT	CASSLGQASSGNTIYF
TRBD2	TRBV7-2	many	TRBJ2-5	TGTGCCAGCAGCTTATCGTGGGCTAGCGGGACGACCCAGTACTTC	CASSLSWASGTTQYF
-	TRBV3-1	few	TRBJ1-6	TGTGCCAGCAGCTCCCTTCGGGTGTTTGAACTCCACTTT	CASSSLRVFELHF
-	TRBV12-3/TRBV12-4	many	TRBJ2-2	TGTGCCAGCAGTTTCGGGACCGGGGAGCTGTTTTTT	CASSFGTGELFF
-	TRBV20-1	many	TRBJ1-6	TGCAGTGCTATTAGGGACGGGGGAAATTCACCCCTCCACTTT	CSAIRDGGNSPLHF
-	TRBV28	few	TRBJ1-2	TGTGCCAGCAGTCTGGGTAACTATGGCTACACCTTC	CASSLGNYGYTF
TRBD1	TRBV19	many	TRBJ1-4	TGTGCCAGTAGCCCGGGGACAGCTCTTTATGAAAAACTGTTTTTT	CASSPGTALYEKLFF
TRBD1	TRBV2	many	TRBJ2-5	TGTGCCAGCGGGCAGGGGGCGCTCGAAGAGACCCAGTACTTC	CASGQGALEETQYF
TRBD1	TRBV12-3/TRBV12-4	-	TRBJ1-4	TGTGCCAGCAGTCACAGGGGGACTAATGAAAAACTGTTTTTT	CASSHRGTNEKLFF
-	TRBV28	many	TRBJ2-3	TGTGCCAGCTTACCACCCCGGGGCACAGATACGCAGTATTTT	CASLPPRGTDTQYF
-	TRBV11-2	few	TRBJ1-1	TGTGCCAGCAGCCCTTTTCGGAACACTGAAGCTTTCTTT	CASSPFRNTEAFF
-	TRBV27	many	TRBJ2-3	TGTGCCAGCACGACGGGTACAGATACGCAGTATTTT	CASTTGTDTQYF
-	TRBV3-1	-	TRBJ1-1	TGTGCCAGCAGCCAAGATGGGCGGTTATACACTGAAGCTTTCTTT	CASSQDGRLYTEAFF
TRBD2	TRBV28	many	TRBJ2-3	TGTGCCAGCAGTCGGGGGGGATCGACACCCTTCACAGATACGCAGTATTTT	CASSRGGSTPFTDTQYF
TRBD1	TRBV7-6	many	TRBJ2-7	TGTGCCAGCAGCTCTAAGCCGGGACAGGGTATCGAGCAGTACTTC	CASSSKPGQGIEQYF
-	TRBV5-1	few	TRBJ1-6	TGCGCCAGCAGCCCGGAGGGGGTAAGACCCCTCCACTTT	CASSPEGVRPLHF